This T cell receptor (beta chain) was sequenced during a study of shared clonotypes between healthy human individuals. Study-wide findings and caveats: Memory subsets generally showed lower estimated richness than naive subsets. Rarefaction showed sorted-subset sequencing was incomplete despite large depth.

Details on this clone: Its antigen is not identified.

It was CD45RO-negative cells, positively selected for CCR7, that made up naive CD8 cells, with terminally differentiated effector memory CD45RA+ cells excluded. The assay used deep level. Generated by immunoSEQ multiplex PCR, the TCRdb table keeps only in-frame clones and is missing some. The table lists approximately 1.9 million clones, 93% of them singletons. Trimming took 4 bases from V and 1 from J, leaving 7 bases between them. The CDR3 extends over 13 amino acids. Germline-derived CDR1 and CDR2 are MNHEY and SVGAGI. The clonotype comes from a man between 18 and 29 years old in good health. Some clones in this sample may be carry-over from other donors' samples. Sequenced input: naive CD8+ T cells from PBMCs. V and J are TRBV6-5 and TRBJ2-5; D is ambiguous. CDR3 DNA: TGTGCCAGCAGTTCAGTTCTCCAAGAGACCCAGTACTTC. This codes for CASSSVLQETQYF.